The 3 T cell receptor beta chains in this list originate from one sample, sequenced in a study of blood T cell repertoires in COVID-19. Libraries were prepared by immunoSEQ multiplex PCR; TCRdb keeps only in-frame clonotypes and omits some of them. The repertoire has about 150,000 clones, 87% of them found once; the top ten carry approximately 35%. Specimen: peripheral blood. These receptors came from a man between 50 and 59 years old who had recovered from COVID-19.

V is TRBV4-1 and J is TRBJ1-5; D is uncertain. V was shortened by 0 bases and J by 0 bases, with 9 bases between the two germline ends. The CDR3 runs 16 residues. Germline V lookup: CDR1 MGHRA, CDR2 YSYEKL. The CDR3 is CASSQERENSNQPQHF. CDR3 sequence (DNA): TGCGCCAGCAGCCAAGAACGGGAAAATAGCAATCAGCCCCAGCATTTT.

The V call is TRBV19, the J call TRBJ2-7; maybe TRBD2 (5 bases). CDR3 length: 14 amino acids. Germline assignment: CDR1 LNHDA and CDR2 SQIVND (reference sequence). Written as DNA, the CDR3 is TGTGCTCGAAAGAGGAGGAGCTTGACCTACGAGCAGTACTTC. It is translated as CARKRRSLTYEQYF.

This chain links TRBV9 with TRBJ2-3; 11 positions agree with TRBD2. The junction had 9 bases not matched to a gene; V was cut back by 4 bases and J by 5 bases. The CDR3 spans 16 residues. Germline CDR1 is SGDLS and CDR2 is YYNGEE. CDR3 sequence: CASSTYSGGAQDTQYF. In nucleotides, the CDR3 is TGTGCCAGCAGCACGTATAGCGGGGGGGCACAAGATACGCAGTATTTT.